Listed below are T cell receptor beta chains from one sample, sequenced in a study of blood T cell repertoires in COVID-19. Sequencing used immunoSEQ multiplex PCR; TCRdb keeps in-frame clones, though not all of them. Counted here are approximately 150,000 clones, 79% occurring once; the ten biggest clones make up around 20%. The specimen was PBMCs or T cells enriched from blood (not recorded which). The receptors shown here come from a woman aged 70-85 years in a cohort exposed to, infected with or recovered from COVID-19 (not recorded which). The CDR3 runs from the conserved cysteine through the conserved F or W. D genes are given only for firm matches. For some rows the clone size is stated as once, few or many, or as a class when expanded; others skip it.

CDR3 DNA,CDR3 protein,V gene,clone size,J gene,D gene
TGTGCCAGCAGTCCCCTAGCGGTCAAGACCGGGGAGCTGTTTTTT,CASSPLAVKTGELFF,TRBV2,.,TRBJ2-2,TRBD2
TGTGCCAGCAGCTTAGTTAGTGAAGCTTTCTTT,CASSLVSEAFF,TRBV13,few,TRBJ1-1,.
TGTGCCAGCAGCCCCGGACTAGCGGCAGAGCAGTTCTTC,CASSPGLAAEQFF,TRBV11-1,few,TRBJ2-1,TRBD2
TGCGCCAGCAGCCCCCCCCTAGCGGGAGGGGGGGAAGAGACCCAGTACTTC,CASSPPLAGGGEETQYF,TRBV5-1,.,TRBJ2-5,TRBD2
TGTGCCTGGATGGTAGCAGATACGCAGTATTTT,CAWMVADTQYF,TRBV30,.,TRBJ2-3,.
TGTGCCAGCAGATCCCCGGGGGCCCTCCACTTT,CASRSPGALHF,TRBV27,.,TRBJ1-6,.
TGTGCCAGCAGCTCGGGACAGGACACTGAAGCTTTCTTT,CASSSGQDTEAFF,TRBV7-2,.,TRBJ1-1,TRBD1
TGCGCCAGCAGCCAAGATTACGGGACTACCCTCTCCTACGAGCAGTACTTC,CASSQDYGTTLSYEQYF,TRBV4-1,.,TRBJ2-7,TRBD2
TGTGCCAGCACTCGGGGGGATTTTGGCTACGAGCAGTACTTC,CASTRGDFGYEQYF,TRBV28,.,TRBJ2-7,TRBD2
TGCAGTGCTAGTGACCGGGGCAATCAGCCCCAGCATTTT,CSASDRGNQPQHF,TRBV20-1,.,TRBJ1-5,.
TGTGCCAGCAGCGCGGGACAGGCTTCACCCGAGCAGTACTTC,CASSAGQASPEQYF,TRBV11-1,many,TRBJ2-7,TRBD1
TGTGCCAGCAGCCGCGGGTTGGGGAGCACAGATACGCAGTATTTT,CASSRGLGSTDTQYF,TRBV7-9,once,TRBJ2-3,.
TGTGCCAGCAGCAGGGACAGCTCCTATAATTCACCCCTCCACTTT,CASSRDSSYNSPLHF,TRBV7-9,few,TRBJ1-6,TRBD1
TGTGCCAGCAGTTTATACCGGACTAGGTACGAGCAGTACTTC,CASSLYRTRYEQYF,TRBV28,.,TRBJ2-7,TRBD2
TGTGCCAGCAGGACAGGGCTCGAATTCACTGAAGCTTTCTTT,CASRTGLEFTEAFF,TRBV27,.,TRBJ1-1,TRBD1
TGTGCCAGCAGCCAAGAATGGACTAGCGGGGGGACCCAGTACTTC,CASSQEWTSGGTQYF,TRBV4-2,.,TRBJ2-5,TRBD2
TGCGCCAGCAAAGGGACAGGGTTGTCACCCCTCCACTTT,CASKGTGLSPLHF,TRBV5-1,.,TRBJ1-6,TRBD1
TGTGCCATCAGGACTAGCGGCAGCCTCAATGAGCAGTTCTTC,CAIRTSGSLNEQFF,TRBV10-3,few,TRBJ2-1,TRBD2
TGTGCCAGCAGCTGGGGGGCAGATACGCAGTATTTT,CASSWGADTQYF,TRBV5-6,.,TRBJ2-3,.
TGTGCCAGCAGTTACTCGGGGACAGCGGTAGGGGAAAAACTGTTTTTT,CASSYSGTAVGEKLFF,TRBV6-5,few,TRBJ1-4,TRBD1
TGTGCCAGCACCCCCCGACTAGCGGGAGCAGATACGCAGTATTTT,CASTPRLAGADTQYF,TRBV5-5,.,TRBJ2-3,TRBD2
TGTGCCAGCAGGCCTTGGTCGGCGGGAAAGCCGGATACGCAGTATTTT,CASRPWSAGKPDTQYF,TRBV27,.,TRBJ2-3,.
TGTGCCAGCAGCCTAGCGGGAGTTAGCGCAGATACGCAGTATTTT,CASSLAGVSADTQYF,TRBV5-4,.,TRBJ2-3,TRBD2
TGTGCCAGCAGCGTTCAGGGCACAGATACGCAGTATTTT,CASSVQGTDTQYF,TRBV9,.,TRBJ2-3,.
TGTGCCAGCAGATTAGCGGGAGGGTTTTACAATGAGCAGTTCTTC,CASRLAGGFYNEQFF,TRBV28,once,TRBJ2-1,TRBD2
TGTGCCAGCAGTCCTACAGGAATGAACACTGAAGCTTTCTTT,CASSPTGMNTEAFF,TRBV28,few,TRBJ1-1,.
TGCGCCAGCAGCTTGACAGCTGTTAACTATGGCTACACCTTC,CASSLTAVNYGYTF,TRBV5-1,.,TRBJ1-2,.